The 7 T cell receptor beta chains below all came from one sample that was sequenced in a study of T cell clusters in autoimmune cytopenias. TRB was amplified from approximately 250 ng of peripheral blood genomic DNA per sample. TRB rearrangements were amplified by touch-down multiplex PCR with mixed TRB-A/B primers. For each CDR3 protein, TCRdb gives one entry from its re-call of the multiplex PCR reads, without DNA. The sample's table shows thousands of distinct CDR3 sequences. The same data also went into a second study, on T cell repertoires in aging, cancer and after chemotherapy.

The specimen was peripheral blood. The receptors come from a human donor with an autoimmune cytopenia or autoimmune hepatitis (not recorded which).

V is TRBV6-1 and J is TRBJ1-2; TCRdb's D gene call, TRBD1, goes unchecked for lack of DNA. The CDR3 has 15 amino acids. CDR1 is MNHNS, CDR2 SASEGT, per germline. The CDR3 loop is CASSENSGTGNGYTF.

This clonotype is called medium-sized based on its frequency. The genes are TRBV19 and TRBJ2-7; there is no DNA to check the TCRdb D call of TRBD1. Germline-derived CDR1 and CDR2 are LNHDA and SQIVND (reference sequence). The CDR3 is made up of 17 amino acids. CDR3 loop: CASSIRGSRARFYEQYF.

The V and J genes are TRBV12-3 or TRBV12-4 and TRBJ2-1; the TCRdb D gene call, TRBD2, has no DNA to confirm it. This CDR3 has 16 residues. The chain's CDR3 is CASSPTSGGPGNEQFF.

CDR3 sequence reads: CASSQTSAYEQYF. The gene calls are TRBV7-9 and TRBJ2-7. The CDR3 contains 13 residues. The germline gives CDR1 SEHNR, CDR2 FQNEAQ (reference sequence).

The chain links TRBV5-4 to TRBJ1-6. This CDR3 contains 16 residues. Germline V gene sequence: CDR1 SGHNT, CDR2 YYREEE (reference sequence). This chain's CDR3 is CASSFDRGSYNSPLHF.

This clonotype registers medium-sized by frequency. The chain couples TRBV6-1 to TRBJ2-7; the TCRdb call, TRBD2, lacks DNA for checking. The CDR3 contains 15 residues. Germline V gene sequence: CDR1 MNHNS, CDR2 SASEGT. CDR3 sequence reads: CASSVIAGGPYEQYF.

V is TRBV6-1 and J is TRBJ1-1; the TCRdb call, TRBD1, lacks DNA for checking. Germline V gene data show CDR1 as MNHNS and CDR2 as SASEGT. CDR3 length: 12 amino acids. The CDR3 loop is CATISGGTEAFF.